Here is one T cell receptor (beta chain) with its context. Documented time point: peripheral blood 6 weeks after treatment start. Some clones are missing from TCRdb's copy, which holds only in-frame ones; the method was immunoSEQ multiplex PCR. Of 38,000 or so clones listed, about 88% were seen once; the top ten hold roughly 2.5%. The CDR3 has 15 residues. Germline lookup yields CDR1 MNHEY and CDR2 SVGAGI. With 2 bases clipped from V and 9 bases from J, the junction kept 9 bases outside the gene matches. The data are from a study of PD-L1 blockade in urothelial cancer. The chain is built from TRBV6-5 and TRBJ2-1; 8 bases are shared with TRBD1. Sequenced material: PBMCs, taken around atezolizumab (anti-PD-L1) treatment. The sequence was collected from a man in his 70s with urothelial cancer. The CDR3 reads CASSYPTGAGGEQFF. As DNA, the CDR3 is TGTGCCAGCAGTTACCCGACAGGGGCGGGTGGTGAGCAGTTCTTC.